This T cell receptor (beta chain) derives from a study of blood T cell repertoires in COVID-19. Looking at the study overall: Samples representing acute and convalescent COVID-19 were sourced from the United States, Italy and Spain. The cDNA or gDNA used as material had been derived from T cells, B-cell-depleted T cells, or PBMCs.

Methods used by the authors: Nucleated cell number was recorded as an estimate derived from reference gene primer amplification. Sequencing used immunoSEQ multiplex PCR; TCRdb keeps in-frame clones, though not all of them. V and J calls and clone size are copied from that table; D and trimming were computed from the DNA. The sample yields some 96,000 clones, just under 80% seen once. This CDR3 contains 14 residues. Looked up from germline, CDR1 is DFQATT and CDR2 is SNEGSKA (reference sequence). V shed 3 bases and J 3 bases; nucleotides not matched to a gene: 4. The sequenced sample consisted of peripheral blood. The clonotype originates from a man aged 70-80 years with active or convalescent COVID-19. This chain uses TRBV20-1 with TRBJ2-1; 8 bases map to TRBD2. Here the CDR3 DNA reads TGCAGTGCTAGTCGCGGGAGGTTCTACAATGAGCAGTTCTTC. As protein: CSASRGRFYNEQFF.